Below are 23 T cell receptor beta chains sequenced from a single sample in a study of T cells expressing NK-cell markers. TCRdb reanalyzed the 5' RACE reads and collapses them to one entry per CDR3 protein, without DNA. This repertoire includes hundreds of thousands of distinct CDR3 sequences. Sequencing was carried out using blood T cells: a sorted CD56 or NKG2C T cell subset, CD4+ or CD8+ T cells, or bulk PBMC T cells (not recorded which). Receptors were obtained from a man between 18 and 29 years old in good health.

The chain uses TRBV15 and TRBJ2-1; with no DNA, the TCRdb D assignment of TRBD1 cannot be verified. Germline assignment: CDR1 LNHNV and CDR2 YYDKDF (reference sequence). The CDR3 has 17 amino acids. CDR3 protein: CATSTLKSGVGVDEQFF.

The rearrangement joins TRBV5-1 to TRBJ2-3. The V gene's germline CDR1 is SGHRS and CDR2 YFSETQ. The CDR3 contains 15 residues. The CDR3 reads CASSLGQMSTDTQYF.

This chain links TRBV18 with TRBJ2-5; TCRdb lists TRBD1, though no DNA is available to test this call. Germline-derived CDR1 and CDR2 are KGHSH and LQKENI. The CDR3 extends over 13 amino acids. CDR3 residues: CASSRDSQETQYF.

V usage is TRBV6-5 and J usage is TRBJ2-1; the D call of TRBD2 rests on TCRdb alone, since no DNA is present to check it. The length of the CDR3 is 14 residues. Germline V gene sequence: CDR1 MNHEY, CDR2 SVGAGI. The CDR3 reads CASSSRLVWNEQFF.

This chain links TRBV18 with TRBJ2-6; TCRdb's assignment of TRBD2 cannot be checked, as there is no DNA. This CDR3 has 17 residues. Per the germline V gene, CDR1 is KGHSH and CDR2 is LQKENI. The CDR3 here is CASSPPRLATGANVLTF.

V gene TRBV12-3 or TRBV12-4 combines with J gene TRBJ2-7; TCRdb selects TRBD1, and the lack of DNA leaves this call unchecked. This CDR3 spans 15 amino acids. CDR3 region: CASSLAGGASYEQYF.

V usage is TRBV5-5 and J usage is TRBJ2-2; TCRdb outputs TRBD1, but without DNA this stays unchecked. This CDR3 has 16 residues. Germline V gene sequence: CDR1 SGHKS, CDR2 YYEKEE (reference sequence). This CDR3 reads CASSFEGGENTGELFF. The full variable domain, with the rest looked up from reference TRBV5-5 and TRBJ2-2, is DAGVTQSPTHLIKTRGQQVTLRCSPISGHKSVSWYQQVLGQGPQFIFQYYEKEERGRGNFPDRFSARQFPNYSSELNVNALLLGDSALYLCASSFEGGENTGELFFGEGSRLTVL.

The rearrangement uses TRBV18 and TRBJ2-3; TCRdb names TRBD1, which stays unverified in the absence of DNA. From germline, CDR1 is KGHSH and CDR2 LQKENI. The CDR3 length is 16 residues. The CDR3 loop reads CASSPGTAKATDTQYF.

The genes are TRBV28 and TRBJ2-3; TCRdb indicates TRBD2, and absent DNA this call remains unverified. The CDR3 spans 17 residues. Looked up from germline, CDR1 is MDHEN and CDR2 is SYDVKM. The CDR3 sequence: CASSLGLAGGLEDTQYF.

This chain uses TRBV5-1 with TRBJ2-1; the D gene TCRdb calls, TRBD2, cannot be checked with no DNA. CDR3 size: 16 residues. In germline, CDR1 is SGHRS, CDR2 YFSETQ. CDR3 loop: CASSIPPSGSYYEQFF.

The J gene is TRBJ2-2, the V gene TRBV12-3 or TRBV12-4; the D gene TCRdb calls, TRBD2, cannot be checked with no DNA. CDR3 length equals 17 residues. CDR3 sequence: CASSFLGTSKRTGELFF.

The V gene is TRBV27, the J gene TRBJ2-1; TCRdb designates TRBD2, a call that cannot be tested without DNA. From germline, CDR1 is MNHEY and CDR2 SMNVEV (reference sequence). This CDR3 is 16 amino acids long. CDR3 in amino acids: CASRLAAAGGRNEQFF.

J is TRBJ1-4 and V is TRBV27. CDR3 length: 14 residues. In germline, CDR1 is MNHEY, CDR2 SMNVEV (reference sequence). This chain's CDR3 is CASSSLGVNEKLFF.

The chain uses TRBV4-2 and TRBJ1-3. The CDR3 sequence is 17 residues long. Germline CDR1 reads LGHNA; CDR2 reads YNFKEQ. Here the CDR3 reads CASSQDQGRTMGNTIYF.

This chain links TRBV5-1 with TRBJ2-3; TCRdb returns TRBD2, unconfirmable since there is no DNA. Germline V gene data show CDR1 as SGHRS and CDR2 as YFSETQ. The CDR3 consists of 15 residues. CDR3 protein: CASSLGGRPTDTQYF.

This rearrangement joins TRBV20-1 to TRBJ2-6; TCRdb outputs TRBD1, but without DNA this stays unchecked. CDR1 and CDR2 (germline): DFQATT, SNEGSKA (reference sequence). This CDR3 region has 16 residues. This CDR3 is CSLPGQGAPGANVLTF.

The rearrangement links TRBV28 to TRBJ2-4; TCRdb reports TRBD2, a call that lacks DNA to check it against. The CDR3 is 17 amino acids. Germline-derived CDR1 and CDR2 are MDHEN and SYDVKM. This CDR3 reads CASTATRTSLAKNIQYF.

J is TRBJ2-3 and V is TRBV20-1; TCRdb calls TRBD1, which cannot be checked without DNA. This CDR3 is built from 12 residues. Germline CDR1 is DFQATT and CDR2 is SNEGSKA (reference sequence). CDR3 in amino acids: CSGTGAKDTQYF.

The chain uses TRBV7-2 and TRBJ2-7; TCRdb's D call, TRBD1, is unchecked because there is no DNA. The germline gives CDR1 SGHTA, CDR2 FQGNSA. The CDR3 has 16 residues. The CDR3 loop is CASSLSLGQELYEQYF.

This chain's CDR3 is CASSLVRTSGTDTQYF. This sequence joins TRBV5-4 and TRBJ2-3. This CDR3 is built from 16 residues. CDR1 SGHNT and CDR2 YYREEE come from the germline V gene (reference sequence).

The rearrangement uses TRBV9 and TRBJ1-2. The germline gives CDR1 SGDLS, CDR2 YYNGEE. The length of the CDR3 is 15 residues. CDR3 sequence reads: CASSVEGSVNYGYTF.

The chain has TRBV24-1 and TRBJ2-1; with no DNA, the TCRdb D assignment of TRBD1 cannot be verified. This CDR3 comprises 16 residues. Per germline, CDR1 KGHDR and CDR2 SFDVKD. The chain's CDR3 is CATSDPPDRAANEQFF.

This chain's CDR3 is CASSSPTSGRNYEQYF. The J gene is TRBJ2-7, the V gene TRBV7-2; TCRdb lists TRBD2, though no DNA is available to test this call. CDR3 length: 16 residues. In germline, CDR1 is SGHTA, CDR2 FQGNSA.